This T cell receptor (beta chain) was recorded in a study of molecular identifiers for immune sequencing clone quantification. As for the study in general: Naive CD8 cell RNA, from 20,000 or 100,000 cells, was split five ways in replicates, with four sequenced.

Both previously described methods and listed TCR primers were employed to make bulk TCR libraries. TCRdb re-derived calls from the PCR reads in MiXCR, one entry per CDR3 protein. This sample has some 650,000 distinct CDR3 sequences; about 20% occur once, and the top ten carry roughly 0.9%. Sorting defined naive CD8 T cells as CD8+CD4-CCR7+CD45RA+. The material sequenced was naive CD8+ T cells from blood, with Jurkat cell RNA spiked in. Subset indicated: FACS-sorted CD8+CD4-CCR7+CD45RA+ naive T cells. The sequence was obtained from a human donor in good health. Some libraries in this study had Jurkat cell RNA spiked in.

CDR3 in amino acids: CASSQAGTGVSYEQYF. The CDR3 region has the DNA TGCGCCAGCAGCCAGGCCGGGACAGGGGTATCTTACGAGCAGTACTTC. This rearrangement joins TRBV4-3 to TRBJ2-7, with 10 bases lining up with TRBD1. V was clipped by 3 bases and J by 4 bases; unmatched bases: 9. The CDR3 has 16 residues. The germline V gene has CDR1 LGHNA and CDR2 YSLEER.